Sequencing of this TCR beta chain was carried out in a study of prognosis after radiotherapy for stage I lung cancer. Study-level information: Concurrent therapy was given to no patient receiving stereotactic body radiotherapy. The study's findings and limits: It was reported that patients with metastases and those without them differed in TRBV and TRBJ gene usage.

Multiplex PCR in two rounds served to amplify TCR beta CDR3 from genomic DNA. First-round PCR employed TRBV- and TRBJ-specific primers for each gene. TCRdb reanalysed the multiplex PCR reads using MiXCR and keeps one entry per CDR3 protein. The data contain around 16,000 distinct CDR3 sequences, less than 55% of them seen just once; the ten biggest clones take up 35% to 50%. Germline lookup yields CDR1 MNHEY and CDR2 SMNVEV (reference sequence). Deletions cut 2 bases from V and 5 bases from J, with 6 bases between. The CDR3 extends over 13 amino acids. On this clonotype itself: What it binds is not known.

This receptor was obtained from a donor over 45 with non-small cell lung cancer. J is TRBJ2-2 and V is TRBV27; D is unclear. The sample in question was PBMCs, obtained before or after stereotactic body radiation therapy (not recorded which). CDR3 in amino acids: CASSLKDTGELFF. CDR3 coding DNA: TGTGCCAGCAGTTTAAAGGATACCGGGGAGCTGTTTTTT.